The present T cell receptor beta chain was sequenced within a study of response to subunit inactivated influenza vaccine (dated by TCRdb to 2016 to 2019). Looking at the study overall: Deep quantitative profiling of the T cell receptor repertoire was used in the study to follow responses to a trivalent subunit inactivated influenza vaccine. Summary of the overall study and its limitations: It was suggested by the authors that each seasonal influenza vaccination may recruit only a limited number of new T cells.

In its sample, this clonotype was seen many times. The target of this receptor is not known. Qualities for individual bases were not recorded, and no much larger clone is one base off. Libraries were built with RT-PCR. The instrument was an Illumina HiSeq 2500. TCRdb ran its own pipeline on the public reads, namely fastp trimming at Q25 and MiXCR clone calling, and kept in-frame beta chains. Each entry is one CDR3 protein sequence, shown with its most common DNA and genes. A total of about 540,000 distinct CDR3 sequences appear in this sample, 11% to 15% of them only once. The biggest ten clones account for 8.5% to 14% of the sample. From V the trimming removes 3 bases and from J it removes 0 bases, while the gene matches leave 11 bases of the junction unaccounted for. The CDR3 measures 19 amino acids from cysteine to phenylalanine. CDR3 DNA is the only sequence kept; it has 57 bases, read in frame from the first base. The germline V gene yields SGHRS for CDR1 and YFSETQ for CDR2.

The sequence is built from TRBV5-1 and TRBJ2-1; TRBD2 fits 11 bases in the junction. Sequencing was performed on PBMCs from blood, taken roughly 12 days after vaccination. The sequence derives from a man over 45 who received an inactivated influenza vaccine. Donor details come from another sample of the same person, matched by shared clones. This receptor carries the CDR3 CASSSPGLAEKFSYNEQFF. The DNA sequence is as follows: TGCGCCAGCAGCTCACCGGGACTAGCGGAGAAATTCTCCTACAATGAGCAGTTCTTC.